A single T cell receptor (beta chain) is shown here with its context. Its antigen is unidentified. Naive CD8 cells lacked CD45RO, underwent positive selection for CCR7 and left out terminally differentiated effector memory CD45RA+ cells. This sample was taken from a study of shared clonotypes between healthy human individuals. Study findings and constraints: The represented genetic and exposure-history diversity was limited by the small number of donors.

The CDR3 sequence is 15 residues long. Germline loops: CDR1 MGHRA, CDR2 YSYEKL. Trimming removed 4 bases from V and 4 bases from J; junction bases left unmatched: 8. Sequenced by immunoSEQ multiplex PCR; TCRdb stores in-frame clones only, minus some. The table shows hundreds of thousands of clones, with roughly 95% occurring only once. The source is a woman aged 25 to 39 in good health. The sample comprised naive CD8+ T cells sorted from blood. This sequence joins TRBV4-1 and TRBJ2-5; TRBD1 matches at 8 bases. The CDR3 region is CASSPEDRARETQYF. Here the CDR3 DNA reads TGCGCCAGCAGCCCCGAGGACAGGGCACGAGAGACCCAGTACTTC.